This entry lists 14 T cell receptor beta chains sequenced from one sample in a study of blood T cell repertoires in COVID-19 (dated by TCRdb to about 2020). Library construction relied on the immunoSEQ multiplex PCR assay. The clones in this table, taken by TCRdb from immuneACCESS, are in-frame only. Not every clone is retained; where verified, under half of the shortfall comes from an unresolved V gene, and the cause of the rest is unknown. This sample holds about 170,000 clones; 89% were observed only once. Of the sample, under 0.85% falls within the top ten clones. Material: PBMCs or T cells enriched from blood (not recorded which). The receptors shown here come from a woman in her late teens or twenties who had recovered from COVID-19.

The rearrangement links TRBV4-2 to TRBJ2-5; tentative D call: TRBD2 (6 bases). The CDR3 runs to 16 residues. From germline, CDR1 is LGHNA and CDR2 YNFKEQ. The germline V and J ends were trimmed by 0 bases and 4 bases, with 15 bases remaining between them. Written as DNA, the CDR3 is TGTGCCAGCAGCCAAGATGGCGGGACGAGGGGAGAGACCCAGTACTTC. The encoded protein is CASSQDGGTRGETQYF.

CDR3 coding DNA: TGTGCCAGCAGCCGACCCACAATAGCGGGAGGCACCACCGGGGAGCTGTTTTTT. Translated, it gives CASSRPTIAGGTTGELFF. This chain joins TRBV6-6 and TRBJ2-2; 10 bases match TRBD2. Germline trimming cut 6 bases from V and 4 bases from J; bases unmatched to any gene: 14. The CDR3 has 18 residues. Per the germline V gene, CDR1 is MNHNY and CDR2 is SVGAGI (reference sequence).

The chain recombines TRBV11-3 with TRBJ2-1, with 15 bases fitting TRBD2. The CDR3 is 16 amino acids. CDR1 SGHNT and CDR2 YENEEA come from the germline V gene. The V gene end was trimmed by 1 base and the J gene end by 8 bases; junction bases not matched to a gene: 3. DNA of the CDR3: TGTGCCAGCAGCTTAGGGACTAGCGGGAGGGCCGATGAGCAGTTCTTC. Translating it yields CASSLGTSGRADEQFF.

A note on this clone: Other DNA sequences of this sample code for an identical CDR3. This rearrangement joins TRBV4-1 to TRBJ1-3, with D perhaps matching TRBD1 (6 bases). From germline, CDR1 is MGHRA and CDR2 YSYEKL. The V and J ends lost 4 bases and 4 bases respectively, with 26 bases between them. The CDR3 length is 19 residues. This chain's CDR3 is CASSPEPRGRRQAGNTIYF. The CDR3 nucleotides are TGCGCCAGCAGCCCTGAACCTCGCGGACGGAGACAGGCCGGAAACACCATATATTTT.

The CDR3 loop reads CATSERVGSADTQYF. As DNA, the CDR3 is TGTGCCACCAGTGAGAGGGTCGGATCGGCAGATACGCAGTATTTT. The gene calls are TRBV15 and TRBJ2-3, with D perhaps matching TRBD2 (5 bases). The length of the CDR3 is 15 residues. Germline values: CDR1 LNHNV, CDR2 YYDKDF (reference sequence). Trimming removed 6 bases at V and 4 bases at J, with 17 bases between.

V gene TRBV30 combines with J gene TRBJ2-7; 9 bases are a match to TRBD2. J lost 6 bases, V lost 1 base, and 10 bases had no gene match. CDR3 length equals 15 residues. Germline CDR1 and CDR2: GTSNPN and SVGIG (reference sequence). The CDR3 DNA reads as TGTGCCTGGAGTGCCCTAGCGGGGTTTATGATCGAGCAGTACTTC. Translating gives CAWSALAGFMIEQYF. Variable domain in full (rest from reference TRBV30 and TRBJ2-7): SQTIHQWPATLVQPVGSPLSLECTVEGTSNPNLYWYRQAAGRGLQLLFYSVGIGQISSEVPQNLSASRPQDRQFILSSKKLLLSDSGFYLCAWSALAGFMIEQYFGPGTRLTVT.

V and J are TRBV2 and TRBJ2-1, with 16 nucleotides matching TRBD2. Germline CDR1 and CDR2: SNHLY and FYNNEI. This CDR3 is built from 19 residues. Trimming took 5 bases from V and 0 from J; bases not matched to a gene: 7. The CDR3 protein is CASSPGTSGRVSSYNEQFF. The CDR3 DNA follows: TGTGCCAGCAGTCCCGGGACTAGCGGGAGGGTTAGCTCCTACAATGAGCAGTTCTTC.

This chain joins TRBV5-4 and TRBJ1-2, with 10 bases that match TRBD1. Germline assignment: CDR1 SGHNT and CDR2 YYREEE (reference sequence). The V segment lost 4 bases and the J segment 4 bases; nucleotides outside the gene matches: 7. This CDR3 contains 15 residues. CDR3 coding DNA: TGTGCCAGCAGCACCAGGGACAGGGGAATCTATGGCTACACCTTC. Its translation: CASSTRDRGIYGYTF.

The V gene is TRBV6-6, the J gene TRBJ1-5; 7 bases fit TRBD1. This CDR3 has 16 amino acids. V dropped 6 bases and J dropped 2; count of bases not matched to a gene: 10. Germline V gene lookup returns CDR1 MNHNY and CDR2 SVGAGI (reference sequence). CDR3 DNA sequence: TGTGCCAGCAGACAACAGAGGGGGCCTCGCAATCAGCCCCAGCATTTT. This translates into CASRQQRGPRNQPQHF.

The chain has TRBV5-4 and TRBJ2-7; 11 nucleotides match TRBD2. The V segment lost 4 bases and the J segment 3 bases; nucleotides outside the gene matches: 6. The germline V gene encodes CDR1 SGHNT and CDR2 YYREEE (reference sequence). This CDR3 has 15 amino acids. Written as DNA, the CDR3 is TGTGCCAGCAGCGAGGGACTAGCGGCGGTCTACGAGCAGTACTTC. Translating gives CASSEGLAAVYEQYF.

This chain links TRBV6-2 or TRBV6-3 with TRBJ2-7; 7 bases fit TRBD1. Germline trimming cut 6 bases from V and 6 bases from J; bases unmatched to any gene: 11. Germline lookup yields CDR1 MNHEY and CDR2 SVGEGT. The CDR3 is made up of 14 amino acids. CDR3 bases: TGTGCCAGCAGCCCCGGGACAGCCCTCCGCGAGCAGTACTTC. Translating it yields CASSPGTALREQYF.

The chain couples TRBV7-9 to TRBJ1-5; the D gene is possibly TRBD1 (6 bases). The CDR3 runs to 16 residues. The V gene's germline CDR1 is SEHNR and CDR2 FQNEAQ (reference sequence). Trimming shortened V by 0 bases and J by 1 base, and 10 bases separated the two germline ends. In DNA, the CDR3 is TGTGCCAGCAGCTTAGCATCGGACAGAAGCAATCAGCCCCAGCATTTT. Translated: CASSLASDRSNQPQHF.

This clone showed up just a few times. The chain links TRBV6-1 to TRBJ2-5, with D possibly TRBD1 on 5 matching bases. CDR1 and CDR2 (germline): MNHNS, SASEGT. CDR3 length: 15 amino acids. V was pared by 2 bases and J by 5 bases, with 15 bases between. The CDR3, as DNA: TGTGCCAGCAGTGAACAAAAGGGTGGGGCGGAGACCCAGTACTTC. Translating it yields CASSEQKGGAETQYF.

V usage is TRBV30 and J usage is TRBJ2-4, with TRBD1 matching 9 bases. Germline trimming cut 0 bases from V and 9 bases from J; bases unmatched to any gene: 21. CDR1 is GTSNPN and CDR2 is SVGIG in the germline V gene (reference sequence). CDR3 size: 19 residues. The CDR3 is CAWSVSWRGGTGLCCIQYF. CDR3 sequence (DNA): TGTGCCTGGAGTGTATCTTGGAGAGGCGGGACAGGGCTTTGTTGCATTCAGTACTTC.